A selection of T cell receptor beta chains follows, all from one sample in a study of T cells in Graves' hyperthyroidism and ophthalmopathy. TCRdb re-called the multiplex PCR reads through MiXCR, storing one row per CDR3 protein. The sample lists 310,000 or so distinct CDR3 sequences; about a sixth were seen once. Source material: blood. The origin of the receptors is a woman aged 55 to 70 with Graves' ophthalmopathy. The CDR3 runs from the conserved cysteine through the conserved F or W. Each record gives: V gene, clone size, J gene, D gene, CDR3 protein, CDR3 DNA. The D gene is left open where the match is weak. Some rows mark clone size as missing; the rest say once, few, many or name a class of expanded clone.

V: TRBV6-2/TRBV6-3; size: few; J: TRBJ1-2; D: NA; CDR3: CASSLRQPAYTF; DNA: TGTGCCAGCAGTTTAAGACAGCCGGCGTACACCTTC
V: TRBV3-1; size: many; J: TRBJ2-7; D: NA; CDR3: CASSQDPGHNSYEQYF; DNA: TGTGCCAGCAGCCAAGATCCGGGTCATAACTCCTACGAGCAGTACTTC
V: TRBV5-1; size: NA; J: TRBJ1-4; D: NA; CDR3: CASGLAGEREKLFF; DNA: TGCGCCAGCGGCTTGGCAGGGGAACGGGAAAAACTGTTTTTT
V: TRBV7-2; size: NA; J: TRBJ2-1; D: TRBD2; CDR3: CASSLTAGVSSYNEQFF; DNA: TGTGCCAGCAGCTTGACAGCGGGAGTATCCTCCTACAATGAGCAGTTCTTC
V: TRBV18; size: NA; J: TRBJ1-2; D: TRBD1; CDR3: CASSQTGTGPNYGYTF; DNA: TGTGCCAGCTCACAAACCGGGACAGGTCCTAACTATGGCTACACCTTC
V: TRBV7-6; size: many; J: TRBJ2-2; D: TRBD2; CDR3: CASSLRPSGSNTGELFF; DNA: TGTGCCAGCAGCTTACGTCCTAGCGGGAGTAACACCGGGGAGCTGTTTTTT
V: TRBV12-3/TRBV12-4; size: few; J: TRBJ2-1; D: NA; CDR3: CASSSLRSEQSF; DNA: TGTGCCAGCAGTTCTTTGCGTTCGGAGCAGTCCTTC
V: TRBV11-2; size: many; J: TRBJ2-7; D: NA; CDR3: CASSYEAGLGARYEQYF; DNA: TGTGCCAGCAGCTATGAAGCGGGCCTGGGGGCGCGCTACGAGCAGTACTTC
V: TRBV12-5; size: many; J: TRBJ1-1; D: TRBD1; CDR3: CASASTRQGVDTEAFF; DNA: TGTGCTAGTGCCTCCACCCGACAGGGAGTGGACACTGAAGCTTTCTTT
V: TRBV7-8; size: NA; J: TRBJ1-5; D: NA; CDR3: CASSLAGSGQPQHF; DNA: TGTGCCAGCAGCTTAGCTGGGAGCGGTCAGCCCCAGCATTTT
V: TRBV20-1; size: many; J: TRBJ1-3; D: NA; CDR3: CSVQAVSGNTIYF; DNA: TGCAGTGTTCAGGCCGTCTCTGGAAACACCATATATTTT
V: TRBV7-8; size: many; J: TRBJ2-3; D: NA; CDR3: CASSLVISLDTQYF; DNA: TGTGCCAGCAGCTTAGTAATATCCTTAGATACGCAGTATTTT
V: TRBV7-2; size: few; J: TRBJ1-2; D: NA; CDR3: CASSAFNYGYTF; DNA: TGTGCCAGCAGCGCGTTTAACTATGGCTACACCTTC